What follows describes a single T cell receptor beta chain. Its recognized antigen is unknown. Base-call qualities are not available, and no considerably larger clone is one nucleotide away. The record originates from a study of T cells after yellow fever vaccination (dated by TCRdb to between 2018 and 2021). About the study as a whole: Libraries from fractions with low cell numbers were prepared with the SMART-Seq v4 Ultra Low Input RNA kit. To track T-cell clones before and after primary and booster YFV17D yellow fever vaccination, bulk TCR alpha and beta repertoires were sequenced longitudinally. Two healthy male donors, one aged 18 to 30 and one aged 30 to 39 years, were included in the cohort. Bulk PBMC replicates and cell subsets were isolated from blood drawn at multiple timepoints before and after both primary and secondary immunization.

CDR1 and CDR2 were assigned from the germline V gene (reference sequence) as DFQATT and SNEGSKA. The V and J ends are trimmed by 0 bases and 9 bases, leaving 18 bases between them. Reading from cysteine to phenylalanine, the CDR3 counts 15 amino acids. Left in the record is the CDR3 DNA by itself, 45 bases read in frame from the first base. The sample's treatment or condition label is to be understood as: live attenuated yellow fever vaccine strain. PBMCs were isolated from peripheral blood using a standard Ficoll-Paque protocol. Dynabeads CD4 and CD8 positive selection kits were used to isolate CD4 and CD8 T-cell fractions. TriZol was used to extract RNA from bulk PBMCs, CD4 and CD8 fractions, and dextramer-positive and dextramer-negative fractions. Results and caveats for the whole study, not just this receptor: A small share of clonotypes occurred in both CD4 and CD8 compartments, likely arising from convergent recombination. The study included only two donors, which limits how far the findings can be generalized. Computational filtering was needed because FACS-sorted repertoires could contain abundant contaminating clonotypes from the bulk population. The secondary T-cell response was weaker than the primary response but faster, peaking on day 5 instead of day 15. After the booster, most of the clones that had expanded following primary vaccination were detected again (almost 98% of CD4 and around 87% of CD8), which suggests that memory was broadly maintained.

Sequenced using an Illumina NovaSeq 6000. TCR cDNA was synthesized by 5'RACE template switching, which introduced a universal primer site and unique molecular identifiers. Priming of cDNA synthesis was performed from both the TCR alpha and TCR beta constant segments. Two PCR steps were used to amplify libraries, with sample barcodes and sequencing adapters being added in the second step. Sequencing of the libraries was done on either Illumina HiSeq 2500 (2x100 bp) or NovaSeq (2x150 bp). The authors' pipeline ran thus. Reads were demultiplexed and collapsed into UMI consensus sequences with MIGEC, and V(D)J alignment was performed with MiXCR. Using edgeR on replicate PBMC samples, clonotypes were called vaccine-responding if FDR was below 0.01 and the log2 fold change was above 5 up to day 15. CD4 or CD8 identity was assigned to each bulk clonotype according to whether the clonotype was present at higher abundance in the sequenced CD4 repertoire or the sequenced CD8 repertoire. TCRdb cleaned the public reads at Q25 with fastp, built clones with MiXCR and kept in-frame beta chains. One record per CDR3 amino acid sequence lists the most common genes and DNA. It is TCRdb's table, rather than the study itself, that gives the V and J calls and clone size. The sample has 150,000 to 200,000 distinct CDR3 sequences on record, 9.5% to 11% of them singletons. Of the sample, 36% is held by the ten largest clones.

The chain couples TRBV20-1 to TRBJ2-1; tentative D gene TRBD2, with 6 bases matching. The starting material was CD8+ T cells sorted from PBMCs, obtained 15 days after the yellow fever booster vaccination. This receptor was obtained from a man younger than 30 who received the YFV17D yellow fever vaccine. The CDR3 corresponds to CSARDRGLPLGEQFF. In nucleotide form, the sequence is TGCAGTGCTAGAGATAGGGGACTCCCCCTGGGTGAGCAGTTCTTC.